Sequencing of this T cell receptor beta chain was carried out in a study of regulatory T cells in long-lasting Graves disease. This clonotype was seen more than once but under ten times. Its cognate antigen is unknown. This likely reflects a read error, since a far larger clone is one base away. Regarding time point: newly diagnosed GD, antithyroid drugs for less than 3 months. Making the TCR library involved RNA that had been extracted from PBMCs. Patients met American Thyroid Association criteria for Graves' disease. V was pared by 0 bases and J by 10 bases, with 8 bases of the junction left unmatched. The CDR3 is made up of 14 amino acids. Germline V gene sequence: CDR1 DFQATT, CDR2 SNEGSKA (reference sequence). Whole-study findings and limits: Persistent disease was associated with favored TRBV28 usage and with favored use of TRBJ1-2 and TRBJ2-5.

Arm-PCR of CDR3 regions and iRepertoire HTBI primers were the basis on which TCR beta libraries were built. From the multiplex PCR reads, TCRdb called clonotypes with MiXCR, one entry per CDR3 protein. Of about 440,000 distinct CDR3 sequences listed, 16% are singletons. These data were also reused for a study on T cells in Graves' hyperthyroidism and ophthalmopathy. As that report states: The study defined stable Graves' hyperthyroidism as no ophthalmopathy progression within 18 months.

The sample here was peripheral blood mononuclear cells (PBMCs), taken at new diagnosis, from a patient treated with antithyroid drugs. The TCR sequence derives from a woman between 18 and 30 years old with Graves disease. The V gene is TRBV20-1, the J gene TRBJ2-1; 8 bases are shared with TRBD2. The CDR3 here is CSAREGREVFEQFF. DNA for the CDR3: TGCAGTGCTAGAGAGGGGCGGGAGGTGTTCGAGCAGTTCTTC.